Below are 7 T cell receptor beta chains sequenced from a single sample in a study of blood T cell repertoires in COVID-19. Sequencing used immunoSEQ multiplex PCR; TCRdb keeps in-frame clones, though not all of them. The table shows around 400,000 clones, with more than 75% occurring only once. The sequenced sample consisted of peripheral blood. Every receptor here comes from a woman under 40 with COVID-19, enrolled during active disease.

The gene calls are TRBV5-4 and TRBJ2-1, with D possibly TRBD2 on 6 matching bases. Germline V gene data show CDR1 as SGHNT and CDR2 as YYREEE (reference sequence). The CDR3 extends over 17 amino acids. V lost 4 bases and J lost 0, with 17 bases in between. The CDR3 DNA sequence: TGTGCCAGCAGCCGAGGAGGGCGGGATGTCTCCTACAATGAGCAGTTCTTC. Encoded protein: CASSRGGRDVSYNEQFF.

A single count supports this clone. J is TRBJ1-2 and V is TRBV18; 8 bases match TRBD1. The trim removed 0 bases at V and 8 bases at J, leaving 17 bases unmatched. There are 18 residues in the CDR3. From germline, CDR1 is KGHSH and CDR2 LQKENI. The CDR3 bases are TGTGCCAGCTCACCACCTGGGACAGGAACCTACCACAGGGAGGGCTACACCTTC. This codes for CASSPPGTGTYHREGYTF.

The V gene is TRBV6-2 or TRBV6-3, the J gene TRBJ2-7; a possible D gene is TRBD1 (6 bases). Per the germline V gene, CDR1 is MNHEY and CDR2 is SVGEGT. The CDR3 is 14 amino acids. Trimming took off 2 bases at V and 3 bases at J, with 11 bases between the two ends. This CDR3 is CASSYAGQIYEQYF. DNA of the CDR3: TGTGCCAGCAGTTACGCCGGACAGATCTACGAGCAGTACTTC.

The rearrangement uses TRBV5-1 and TRBJ2-1, with 7 bases aligning to TRBD1. Germline CDR1 SGHRS, CDR2 YFSETQ. Germline trimming cut 4 bases from V and 2 bases from J; bases unmatched to any gene: 6. There are 15 residues in the CDR3. The CDR3 DNA reads TGCGCCAGCAGCCGAGACAGGGCAACCTACAATGAGCAGTTCTTC. This gives the protein CASSRDRATYNEQFF.

V is TRBV19 and J is TRBJ1-1, with D possibly being TRBD1 (5 bases). V was shortened by 4 bases and J by 7 bases, with 16 bases between the two germline ends. The CDR3 contains 14 residues. The V gene's germline CDR1 is LNHDA and CDR2 SQIVND (reference sequence). As DNA, the CDR3 is TGTGCCAGTAGTACCGGGGAGGGCGGACATGAAGCTTTCTTT. Encoded protein: CASSTGEGGHEAFF.

The rearrangement joins TRBV4-3 to TRBJ2-1; TRBD2 matches 10 bases. The germline CDR1 and CDR2 sequences are LGHNA and YSLEER. The V segment lost 2 bases and the J segment 5 bases; nucleotides outside the gene matches: 9. There are 17 residues in the CDR3. The CDR3: CASSQFLAGAVNNEQFF. The CDR3 DNA is TGCGCCAGCAGCCAATTCCTAGCGGGAGCGGTCAACAATGAGCAGTTCTTC.

This sequence joins TRBV11-2 and TRBJ2-7; 10 nucleotides agree with TRBD2. The CDR3 is made up of 17 amino acids. With V trimmed by 0 bases and J by 7 bases, 12 bases remained unmatched. Germline V gene data show CDR1 as SGHAT and CDR2 as FQNNGV. CDR3 region: CASSLDRPSGRINEQYF. CDR3 DNA: TGTGCCAGCAGCTTAGATCGTCCTAGCGGGAGAATTAATGAGCAGTACTTC.